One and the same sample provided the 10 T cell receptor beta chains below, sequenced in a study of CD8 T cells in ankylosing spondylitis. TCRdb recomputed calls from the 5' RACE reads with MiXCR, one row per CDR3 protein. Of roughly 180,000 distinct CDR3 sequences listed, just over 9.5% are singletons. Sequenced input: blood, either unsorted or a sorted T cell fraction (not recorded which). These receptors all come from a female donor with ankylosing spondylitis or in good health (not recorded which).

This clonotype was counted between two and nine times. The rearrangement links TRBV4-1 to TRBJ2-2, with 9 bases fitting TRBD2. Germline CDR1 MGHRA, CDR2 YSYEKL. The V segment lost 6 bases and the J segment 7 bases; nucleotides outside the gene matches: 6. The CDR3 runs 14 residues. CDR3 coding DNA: TGCGCCAGCAGTGCGGGAGGGCGGGACGGGGAGCTGTTTTTT. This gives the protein CASSAGGRDGELFF.

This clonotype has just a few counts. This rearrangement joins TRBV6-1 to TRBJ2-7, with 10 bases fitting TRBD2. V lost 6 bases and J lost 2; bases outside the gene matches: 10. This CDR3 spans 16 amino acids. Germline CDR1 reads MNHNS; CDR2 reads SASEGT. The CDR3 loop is CASSPLLAGLTYEQYF. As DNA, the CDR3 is TGTGCCAGCAGCCCTTTACTAGCGGGGCTTACCTACGAGCAGTACTTC.

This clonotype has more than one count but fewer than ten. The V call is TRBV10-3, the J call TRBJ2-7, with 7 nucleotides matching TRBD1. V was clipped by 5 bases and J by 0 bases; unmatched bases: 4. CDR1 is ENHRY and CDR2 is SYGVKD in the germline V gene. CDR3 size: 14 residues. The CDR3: CAISLTGSSYEQYF. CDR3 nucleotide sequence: TGTGCCATCAGTTTGACAGGGAGCTCCTACGAGCAGTACTTC.

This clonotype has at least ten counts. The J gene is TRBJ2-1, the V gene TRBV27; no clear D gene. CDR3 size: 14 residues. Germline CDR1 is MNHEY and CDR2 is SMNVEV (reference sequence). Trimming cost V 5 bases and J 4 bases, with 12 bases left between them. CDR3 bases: TGTGCCAGCAGTACAATGTCTACGTACAATGAGCAGTTCTTC. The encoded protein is CASSTMSTYNEQFF.

The CDR3: CASGPGPSGGTQYF. As DNA, the CDR3 is TGTGCCAGCGGCCCCGGACCATCAGGGGGGACCCAGTACTTC. The rearrangement joins TRBV7-8 to TRBJ2-5; 7 positions match TRBD1. Looked up from germline, CDR1 is SGHVS and CDR2 is FQNEAQ. Trimming removed 8 bases from V and 7 bases from J; junction bases left unmatched: 13. The CDR3 runs 14 residues.

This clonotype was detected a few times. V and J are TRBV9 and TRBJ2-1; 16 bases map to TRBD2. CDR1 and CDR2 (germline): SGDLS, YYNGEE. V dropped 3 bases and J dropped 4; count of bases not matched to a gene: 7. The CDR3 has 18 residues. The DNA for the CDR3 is TGTGCCAGCAGCGCATCCGGGACTAGCGGGAGGGTTTACAATGAGCAGTTCTTC. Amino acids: CASSASGTSGRVYNEQFF.

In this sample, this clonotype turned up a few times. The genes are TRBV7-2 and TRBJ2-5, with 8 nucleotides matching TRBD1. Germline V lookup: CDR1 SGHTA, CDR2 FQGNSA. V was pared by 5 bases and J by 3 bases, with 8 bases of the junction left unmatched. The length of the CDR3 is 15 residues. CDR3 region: CASSLDDRGEETQYF. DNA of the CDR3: TGTGCCAGCAGCCTAGATGACAGGGGCGAAGAGACCCAGTACTTC.

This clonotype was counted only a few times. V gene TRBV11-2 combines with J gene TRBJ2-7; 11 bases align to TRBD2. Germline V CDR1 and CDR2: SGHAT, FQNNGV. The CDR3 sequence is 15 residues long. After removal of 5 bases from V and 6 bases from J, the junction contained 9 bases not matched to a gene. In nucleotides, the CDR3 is TGTGCCAGCAGCCCCTTTCTAGCGGGAGGTCTCGAGCAGTACTTC. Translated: CASSPFLAGGLEQYF.

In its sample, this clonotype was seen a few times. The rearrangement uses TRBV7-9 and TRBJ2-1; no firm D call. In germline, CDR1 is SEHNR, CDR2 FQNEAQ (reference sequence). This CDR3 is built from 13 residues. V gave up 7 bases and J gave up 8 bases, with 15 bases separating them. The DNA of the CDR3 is TGTGCCAGCACTCCCCCCGGCGATCATGAGCAGTTCTTC. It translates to CASTPPGDHEQFF.

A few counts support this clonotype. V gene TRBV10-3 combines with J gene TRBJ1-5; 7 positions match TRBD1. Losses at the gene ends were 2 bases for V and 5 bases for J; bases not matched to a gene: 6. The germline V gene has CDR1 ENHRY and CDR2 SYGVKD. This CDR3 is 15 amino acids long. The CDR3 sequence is CAISETETGYQPQHF. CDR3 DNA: TGTGCCATCAGTGAGACCGAGACAGGGTATCAGCCCCAGCATTTT.